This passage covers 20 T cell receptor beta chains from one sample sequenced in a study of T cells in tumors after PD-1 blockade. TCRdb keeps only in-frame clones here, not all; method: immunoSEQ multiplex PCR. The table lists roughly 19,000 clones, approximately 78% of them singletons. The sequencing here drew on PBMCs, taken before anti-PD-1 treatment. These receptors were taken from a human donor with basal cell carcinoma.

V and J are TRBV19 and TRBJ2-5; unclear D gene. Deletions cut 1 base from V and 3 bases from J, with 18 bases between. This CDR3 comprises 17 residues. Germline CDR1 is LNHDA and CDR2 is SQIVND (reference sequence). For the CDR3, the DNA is TGTGCCAGTAGTATAGGACTCCTGGAGCAGACCAAAGAGACCCAGTACTTC. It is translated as CASSIGLLEQTKETQYF.

The CDR3 here is CAISDAGGGSQPQHF. CDR3 in DNA: TGTGCCATCAGTGACGCAGGGGGCGGCAGTCAGCCCCAGCATTTT. The rearrangement joins TRBV10-3 to TRBJ1-5, with 8 bases lining up with TRBD1. Germline-derived CDR1 and CDR2 are ENHRY and SYGVKD. The CDR3 contains 15 residues. J lost 6 bases, V lost 3 bases, and 7 bases had no gene match.

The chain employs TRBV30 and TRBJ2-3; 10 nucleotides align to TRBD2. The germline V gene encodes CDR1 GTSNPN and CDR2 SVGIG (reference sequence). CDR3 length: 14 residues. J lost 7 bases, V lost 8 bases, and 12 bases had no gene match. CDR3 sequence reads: CAGQAGGLFNTQYF. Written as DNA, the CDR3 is TGTGCCGGACAAGCGGGAGGGCTTTTTAATACGCAGTATTTT.

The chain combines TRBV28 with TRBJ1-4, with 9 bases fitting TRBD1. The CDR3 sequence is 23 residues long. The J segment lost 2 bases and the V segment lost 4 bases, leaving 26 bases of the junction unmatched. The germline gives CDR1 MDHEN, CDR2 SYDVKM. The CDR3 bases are TGTGCCAGCAGTTCCGTATCCTCCCCGACAGGGGGATTTTTGGTTGTGACTAATGAAAAACTGTTTTTT. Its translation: CASSSVSSPTGGFLVVTNEKLFF.

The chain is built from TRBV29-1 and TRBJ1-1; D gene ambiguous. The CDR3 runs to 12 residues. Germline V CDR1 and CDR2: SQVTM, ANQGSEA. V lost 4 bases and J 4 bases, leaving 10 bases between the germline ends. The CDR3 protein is CSVVSAGTEAFF. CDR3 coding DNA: TGCAGCGTTGTGTCAGCAGGCACTGAAGCTTTCTTT.

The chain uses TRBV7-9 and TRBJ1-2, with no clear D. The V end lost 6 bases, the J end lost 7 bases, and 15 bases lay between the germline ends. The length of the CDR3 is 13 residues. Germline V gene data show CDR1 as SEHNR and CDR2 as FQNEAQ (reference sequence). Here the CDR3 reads CASRSGPPSGYTF. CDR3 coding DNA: TGTGCCAGCAGATCCGGGCCTCCGAGTGGCTACACCTTC.

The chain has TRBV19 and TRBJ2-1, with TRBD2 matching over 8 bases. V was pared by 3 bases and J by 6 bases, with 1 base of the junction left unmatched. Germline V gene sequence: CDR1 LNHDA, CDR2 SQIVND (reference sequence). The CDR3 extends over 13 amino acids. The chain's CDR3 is CASSISGTNEQFF. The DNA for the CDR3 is TGTGCCAGTAGTATTAGCGGGACCAATGAGCAGTTCTTC.

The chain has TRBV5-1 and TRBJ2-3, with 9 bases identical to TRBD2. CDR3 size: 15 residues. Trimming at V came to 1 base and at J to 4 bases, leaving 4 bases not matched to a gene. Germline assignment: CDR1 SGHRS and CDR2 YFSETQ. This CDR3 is CASSLSSGNADTQYF. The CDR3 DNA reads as TGCGCCAGCAGCTTGTCTAGCGGGAACGCAGATACGCAGTATTTT. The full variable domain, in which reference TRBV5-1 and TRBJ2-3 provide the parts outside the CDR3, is KAGVTQTPRYLIKTRGQQVTLSCSPISGHRSVSWYQQTPGQGLQFLFEYFSETQRNKGNFPGRFSGRQFSNSRSEMNVSTLELGDSALYLCASSLSSGNADTQYFGPGTRLTVL.

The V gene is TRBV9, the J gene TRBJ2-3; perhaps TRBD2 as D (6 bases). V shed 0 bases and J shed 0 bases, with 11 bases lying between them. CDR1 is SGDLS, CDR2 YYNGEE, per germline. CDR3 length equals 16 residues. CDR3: CASSVVSGLSTDTQYF. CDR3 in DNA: TGTGCCAGCAGCGTAGTCAGCGGACTAAGCACAGATACGCAGTATTTT.

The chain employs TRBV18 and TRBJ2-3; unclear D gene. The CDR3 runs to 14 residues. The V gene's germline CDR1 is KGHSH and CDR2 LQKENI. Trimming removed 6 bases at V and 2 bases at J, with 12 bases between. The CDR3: CASSPVPNTDTQYF. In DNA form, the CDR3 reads TGTGCCAGCTCCCCCGTACCCAACACAGATACGCAGTATTTT.

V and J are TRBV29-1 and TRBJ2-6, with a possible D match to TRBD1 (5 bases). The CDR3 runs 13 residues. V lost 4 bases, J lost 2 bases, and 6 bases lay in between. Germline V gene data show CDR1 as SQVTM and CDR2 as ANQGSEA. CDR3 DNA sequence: TGCAGCGTTGCAGGGACTGGGGCCAACGTCCTGACTTTC. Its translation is CSVAGTGANVLTF.

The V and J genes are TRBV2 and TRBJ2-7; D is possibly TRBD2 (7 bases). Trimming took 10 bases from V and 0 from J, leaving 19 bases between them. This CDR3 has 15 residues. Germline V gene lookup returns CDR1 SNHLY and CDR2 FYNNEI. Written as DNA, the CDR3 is TGTGCCACCATCTTAGGGGGGGGATCCTCCTACGAGCAGTACTTC. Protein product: CATILGGGSSYEQYF.

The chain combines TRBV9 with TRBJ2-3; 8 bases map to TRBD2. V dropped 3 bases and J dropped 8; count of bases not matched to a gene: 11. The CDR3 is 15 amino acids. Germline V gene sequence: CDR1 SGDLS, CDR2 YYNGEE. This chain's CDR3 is CASSEEASGRSTQYF. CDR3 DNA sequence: TGTGCCAGCAGCGAGGAGGCTAGCGGGCGTAGTACGCAGTATTTT. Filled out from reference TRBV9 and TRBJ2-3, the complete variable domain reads DSGVTQTPKHLITATGQRVTLRCSPRSGDLSVYWYQQSLDQGLQFLIQYYNGEERAKGNILERFSAQQFPDLHSELNLSSLELGDSALYFCASSEEASGRSTQYFGPGTRLTVL.

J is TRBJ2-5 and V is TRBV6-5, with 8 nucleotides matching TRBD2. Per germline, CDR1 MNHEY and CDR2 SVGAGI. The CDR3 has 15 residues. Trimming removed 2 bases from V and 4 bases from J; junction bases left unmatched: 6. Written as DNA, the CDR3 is TGTGCCAGCAGTTACGGACTAGCCGGCGCAGAGACCCAGTACTTC. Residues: CASSYGLAGAETQYF.

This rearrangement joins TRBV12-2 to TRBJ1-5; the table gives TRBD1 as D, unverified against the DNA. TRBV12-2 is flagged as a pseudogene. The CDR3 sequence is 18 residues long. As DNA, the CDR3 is TGTGCAAGTCGCTGCCCCCAGGGACAGCGTTATAGCAATCAGCCCCAGCATTTT. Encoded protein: CASRCPQGQRYSNQPQHF.

The CDR3 DNA sequence: TGTGCCTGGAGCGCAGACCGACAGGGCTCGGGGACCCAGTACTTC. It yields the protein CAWSADRQGSGTQYF. V usage is TRBV30 and J usage is TRBJ2-5; 7 bases map to TRBD1. The germline gives CDR1 GTSNPN, CDR2 SVGIG (reference sequence). This CDR3 region has 15 residues. The trim removed 3 bases at V and 7 bases at J, leaving 14 bases unmatched.

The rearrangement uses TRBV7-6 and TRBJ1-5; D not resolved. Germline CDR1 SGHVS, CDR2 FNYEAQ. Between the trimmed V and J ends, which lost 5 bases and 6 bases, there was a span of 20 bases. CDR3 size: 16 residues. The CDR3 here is CASSKNPGRLIQPQHF. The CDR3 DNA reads TGTGCCAGCAGCAAAAACCCCGGGAGGTTAATTCAGCCCCAGCATTTT.

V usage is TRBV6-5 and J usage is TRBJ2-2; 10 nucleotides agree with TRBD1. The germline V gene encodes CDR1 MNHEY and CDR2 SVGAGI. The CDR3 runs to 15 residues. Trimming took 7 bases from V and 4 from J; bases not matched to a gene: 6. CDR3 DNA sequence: TGTGCCAGCACCTATGGGACAGGGGTCACCGGGGAGCTGTTTTTT. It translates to CASTYGTGVTGELFF.

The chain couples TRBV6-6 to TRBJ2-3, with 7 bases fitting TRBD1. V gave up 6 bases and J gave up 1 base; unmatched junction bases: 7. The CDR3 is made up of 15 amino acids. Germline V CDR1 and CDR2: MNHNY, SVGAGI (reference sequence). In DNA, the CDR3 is TGTGCCAGCAGCTCCGGGGACAGCGGCACAGATACGCAGTATTTT. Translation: CASSSGDSGTDTQYF.

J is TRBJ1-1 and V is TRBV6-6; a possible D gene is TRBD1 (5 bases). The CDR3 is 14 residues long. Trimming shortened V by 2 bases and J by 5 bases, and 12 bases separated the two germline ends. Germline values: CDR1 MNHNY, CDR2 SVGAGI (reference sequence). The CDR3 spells CASSYDSRATEAFF. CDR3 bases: TGTGCCAGCAGTTACGACAGCAGGGCAACTGAAGCTTTCTTT.